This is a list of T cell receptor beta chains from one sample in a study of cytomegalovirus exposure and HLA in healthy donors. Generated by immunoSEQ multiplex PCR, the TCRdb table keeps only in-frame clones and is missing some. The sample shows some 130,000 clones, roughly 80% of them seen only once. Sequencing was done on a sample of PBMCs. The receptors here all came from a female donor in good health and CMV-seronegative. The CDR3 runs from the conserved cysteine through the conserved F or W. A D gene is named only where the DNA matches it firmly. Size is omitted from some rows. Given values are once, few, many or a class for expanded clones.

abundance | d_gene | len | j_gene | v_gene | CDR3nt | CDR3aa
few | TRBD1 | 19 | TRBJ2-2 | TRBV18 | TGTGCCAGCTCACCAGGGACAGTCTCCTTCCGAGGGGCCACCGGGGAGCTGTTTTTT | CASSPGTVSFRGATGELFF
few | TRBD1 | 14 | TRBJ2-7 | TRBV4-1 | TGCGCCAGCAGCCAAGTAACAGGGGGTGGAGAGCAGTACTTC | CASSQVTGGGEQYF
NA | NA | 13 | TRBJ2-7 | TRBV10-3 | TGTGCCATCAGTGACGCGCGGGATTACGAGCAGTACTTC | CAISDARDYEQYF
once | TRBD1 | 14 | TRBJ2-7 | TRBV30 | TGTGCCTGGGGGCCCCCCGGGACAGTCTACGAGCAGTACTTC | CAWGPPGTVYEQYF
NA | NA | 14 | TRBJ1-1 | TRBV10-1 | TGCGCCAGCAGTGAGTCCTACGGGGGGAACGAAGCTTTCTTT | CASSESYGGNEAFF
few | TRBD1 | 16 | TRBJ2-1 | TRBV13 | TGTGCCAGCAGGACATATCACAGGGGGCGTGTTGGTGAGCAGTTCTTC | CASRTYHRGRVGEQFF
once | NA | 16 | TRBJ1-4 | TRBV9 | TGTGCCAGCAGCCTAGTGGGCAGGTGCACTAATGAAAAACTGTTTTTT | CASSLVGRCTNEKLFF
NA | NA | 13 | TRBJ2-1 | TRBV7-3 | TGTGCCAGCAGCTCGCAGGACATCAATGAGCAGTTCTTC | CASSSQDINEQFF
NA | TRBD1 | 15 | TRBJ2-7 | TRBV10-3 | TGTGCCATCAGTGAGTCGACAGGGGGGAACTACGAGCAGTACTTC | CAISESTGGNYEQYF
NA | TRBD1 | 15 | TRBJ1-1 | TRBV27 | TGTGCCAGCAGTTTATCGGCAGGGGGAGGCACTGAAGCTTTCTTT | CASSLSAGGGTEAFF
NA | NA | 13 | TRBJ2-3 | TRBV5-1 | TGCGCCAGCAGCTTCCAGGATCCAGATACGCAGTATTTT | CASSFQDPDTQYF
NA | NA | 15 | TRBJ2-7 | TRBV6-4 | TGTGCCAGCACCGTGCGGGGTCCCCGCTCCTACGAGCAGTACTTC | CASTVRGPRSYEQYF
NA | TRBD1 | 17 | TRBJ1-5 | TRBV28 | TGTGCCAGCAGGCAAACCCGGGACAGCGTCCGGGGTCTTCCCCAGCATTTT | CASRQTRDSVRGLPQHF
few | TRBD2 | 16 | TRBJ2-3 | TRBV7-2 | TGTGCCAGCAGCTTAGGGTCCCGGGAGGGCCAAGATACGCAGTATTTT | CASSLGSREGQDTQYF
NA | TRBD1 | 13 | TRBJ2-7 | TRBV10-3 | TGTGCCTCAGGGGGACAGTTAACCTACGAGCAGTACTTC | CASGGQLTYEQYF
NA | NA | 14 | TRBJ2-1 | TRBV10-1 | TGCGCCAGCAGTAAGGAGAGGGGGAACAATGAGCAGTTCTTC | CASSKERGNNEQFF
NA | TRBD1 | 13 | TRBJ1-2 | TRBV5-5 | TGTGCCAGCAGCGTGGGACAGGGGGTTGGCTACACCTTC | CASSVGQGVGYTF
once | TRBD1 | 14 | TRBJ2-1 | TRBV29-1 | TGCAGCGTTCTTCCAGGACAGGGGGCGGAGGAGCAGTTCTTC | CSVLPGQGAEEQFF
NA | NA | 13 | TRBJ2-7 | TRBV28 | TGTGCCAGCAGTTTTGTCAGAGCAAGGGGGCAGTACTTC | CASSFVRARGQYF
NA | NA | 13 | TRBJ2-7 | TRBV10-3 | TGTGCCATCACTAGCGTACTCGCCTACGAGCAGTACTTC | CAITSVLAYEQYF
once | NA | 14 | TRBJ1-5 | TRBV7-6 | TGTGCCAGCAGCTTAGATGCGGGGAATCAGCCCCAGCATTTT | CASSLDAGNQPQHF
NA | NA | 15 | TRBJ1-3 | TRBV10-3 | TGTGCCAGCAGGGTATTGGGGAGCTCTGGAAACACCATATATTTT | CASRVLGSSGNTIYF
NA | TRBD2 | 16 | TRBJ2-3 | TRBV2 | TGTGCCAGCACCCGGGGGGGGAGCGGGTTCACAGATACGCAGTATTTT | CASTRGGSGFTDTQYF
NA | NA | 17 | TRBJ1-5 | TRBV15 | TGTGCCACCAGCAGAGATTCGGATACAGGGTGGCGTCAGCCCCAGCATTTT | CATSRDSDTGWRQPQHF
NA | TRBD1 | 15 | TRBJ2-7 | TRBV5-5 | TGTGCCAGCAGGGTGGGCGCTCACAGGGGATACGAGCAGTACTTC | CASRVGAHRGYEQYF
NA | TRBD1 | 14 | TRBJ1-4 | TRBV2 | TGTGCCAGCAGCCCGGGACAGAGTAATGAAAAACTGTTTTTT | CASSPGQSNEKLFF
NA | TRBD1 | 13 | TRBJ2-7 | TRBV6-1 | TGTGCCAGCAGCTGGGACAGGGGAGGCGAGCAGTACTTC | CASSWDRGGEQYF
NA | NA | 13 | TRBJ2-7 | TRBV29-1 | TGCAGCGTTGAGTTACAGGTCTCCTACGAGCAGTACTTC | CSVELQVSYEQYF
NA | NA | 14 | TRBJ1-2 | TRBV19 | TGTGCCAGTAGTATAGGGGACAATAACTATGGCTACACCTTC | CASSIGDNNYGYTF
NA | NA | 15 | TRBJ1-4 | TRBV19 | TGTGCCAGTAGTTACTCCGGGACATACAATGAAAAACTGTTTTTT | CASSYSGTYNEKLFF
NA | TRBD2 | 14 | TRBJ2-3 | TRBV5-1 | TGCGCCAGCACTACGGCGGGAGTTAGAAATACGCAGTATTTT | CASTTAGVRNTQYF
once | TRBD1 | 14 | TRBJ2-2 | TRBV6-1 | TGTGCCAGCGCCAGGGGGTACATCGGAGGGGAGCTGTTTTTT | CASARGYIGGELFF
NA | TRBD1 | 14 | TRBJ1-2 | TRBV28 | TGTGCCAGCAGTTTATCCCGGACAGGGTATGGCTACACCTTC | CASSLSRTGYGYTF
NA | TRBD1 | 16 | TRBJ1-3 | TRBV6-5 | TGTGCCAGCAGTTATCACCGACAGGGGATGGGAAACACCATATATTTT | CASSYHRQGMGNTIYF
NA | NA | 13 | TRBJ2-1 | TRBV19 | TGTGCCAGTAGTAATAGTCCCGTCGATGAGCAGTTCTTC | CASSNSPVDEQFF
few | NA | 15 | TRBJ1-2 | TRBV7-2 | TGTGCCAGCAGCCCATCCGGCTCAGGGGCTCTCGGCTACACCTTC | CASSPSGSGALGYTF
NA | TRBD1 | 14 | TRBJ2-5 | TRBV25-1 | TGTGCCAGCAGTGAGGTTGACAGGGGGGAGACCCAGTACTTC | CASSEVDRGETQYF
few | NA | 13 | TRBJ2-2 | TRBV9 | TGTGCCAGCAGCGTAGATCTCACCGGGGAGCTGTTTTTT | CASSVDLTGELFF
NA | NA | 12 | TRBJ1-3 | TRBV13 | TGTGCCAGCAGTTCCACTGGAAACACCATATATTTT | CASSSTGNTIYF
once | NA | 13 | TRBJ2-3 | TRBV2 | TGTGCCAGCAGTGGAGAAGAGACAGATACGCAGTATTTT | CASSGEETDTQYF
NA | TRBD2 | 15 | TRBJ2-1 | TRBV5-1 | TGCGCCAGCAGCACCACTAGCGGGGGGGGTGGTGAGCAGTTCTTC | CASSTTSGGGGEQFF
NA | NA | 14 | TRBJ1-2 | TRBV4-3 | TGCGCCAGCAGACCCGGGCCAGCAGGGCATGGCTACACCTTC | CASRPGPAGHGYTF
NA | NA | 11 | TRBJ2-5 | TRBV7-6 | TGTGCCAGCAGCACGGAAGAGACCCAGTACTTC | CASSTEETQYF
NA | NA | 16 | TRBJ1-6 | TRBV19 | TGTGCCAGTAGAAGGACAGCTGGGTCCCTAAATTCACCCCTCCACTTT | CASRRTAGSLNSPLHF
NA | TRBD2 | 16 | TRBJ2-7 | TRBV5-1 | TGCGCCAGCAGGCCCGGGACTAGCGGATTTAACTACGAGCAGTACTTC | CASRPGTSGFNYEQYF